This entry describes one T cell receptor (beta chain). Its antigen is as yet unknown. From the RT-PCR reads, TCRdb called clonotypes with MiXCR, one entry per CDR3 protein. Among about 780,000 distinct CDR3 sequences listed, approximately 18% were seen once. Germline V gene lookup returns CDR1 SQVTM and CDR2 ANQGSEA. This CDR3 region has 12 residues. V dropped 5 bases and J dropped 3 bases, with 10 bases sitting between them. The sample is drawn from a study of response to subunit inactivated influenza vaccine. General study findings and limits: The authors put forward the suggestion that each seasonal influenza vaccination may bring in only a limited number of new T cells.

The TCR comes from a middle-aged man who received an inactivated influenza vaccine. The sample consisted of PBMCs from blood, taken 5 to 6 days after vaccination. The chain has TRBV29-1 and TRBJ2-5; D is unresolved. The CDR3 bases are TGCAGCGTTTACGGTTTTGAAGAGACCCAGTACTTC. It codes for CSVYGFEETQYF.